This TCR beta chain was profiled in a study of cytomegalovirus exposure and HLA in healthy donors. The germline gives CDR1 GTSNPN, CDR2 SVGIG (reference sequence). The CDR3 extends over 12 amino acids. The J segment lost 2 bases and the V segment lost 6 bases, leaving 4 bases of the junction unmatched. This clone has more than one count but fewer than ten. Its antigen is unknown. General study findings and limits: With DRB1 most and HLA-C fewest, TCR association rates differed between HLA loci in a later analysis. Donors were assumed by presence/absence analyses to have roughly uniform sequencing depth.

PCR employed 60 Vbeta and 13 Jbeta primers. Produced via immunoSEQ multiplex PCR; TCRdb's table is partial and in-frame only. The sample shows about 130,000 clones, around three quarters of them seen only once. The rearrangement links TRBV30 to TRBJ2-7; 7 bases match TRBD2. The sequenced sample was PBMCs. The receptor's source is a man aged 25 to 45 in good health. The CDR3 nucleotides read TGTGCCTGCCCACGGGGGGCCTACGAGCAGTACTTC. This sequence encodes CACPRGAYEQYF.